Included here is one T cell receptor beta chain sequence, with context. Its specificity is not known. This sample is part of a study of radiotherapy plus CTLA-4 blockade in lung cancer. The V segment lost 4 bases and the J segment 4 bases; nucleotides outside the gene matches: 9. Germline V gene data show CDR1 as SGHRS and CDR2 as YFSETQ. CDR3 length equals 15 residues. Study-wide results and caveats: The authors reported that early blood T cell clone dynamics, with interferon-beta, best predicted response. TCR clones of tumor origin grew in blood after radiotherapy plus ipilimumab.

Those with chemo-refractory metastatic non-small-cell lung cancer were treated with focal radiation combined with CTLA-4 blockade using ipilimumab. Here immunoSEQ multiplex PCR was the method, and the copy in TCRdb shows in-frame clones only, minus some. The repertoire holds some 98,000 clones, with 75% to 85% as singletons. This receptor was identified in a human donor with non-small cell lung cancer who had a partial response to radiotherapy plus ipilimumab. This chain joins TRBV5-1 and TRBJ1-2; 8 positions agree with TRBD1. Material: peripheral blood, obtained from a patient treated with radiotherapy plus ipilimumab. CDR3 in amino acids: CASSQGTGDVYGYTF. Written as DNA, the CDR3 is TGCGCCAGCAGCCAAGGGACAGGTGATGTCTATGGCTACACCTTC.